Below, 2 T cell receptor beta chains from the same sample are listed, as sequenced in a study of regulatory T cells in long-lasting Graves disease (dated by TCRdb to the early 2020s). Library preparation was by multiplex PCR. Sequencing used an Illumina HiSeq 4000. CDR3 regions were amplified by Arm-PCR with iRepertoire HTBI primers to construct TCR beta libraries. TCRdb reanalyzed the raw reads on its own, using fastp at Q25 for trimming and MiXCR for clone calling, and kept in-frame beta chains. Each entry is one CDR3 protein sequence, shown with its most common DNA and genes. For this sample there are almost 350,000 distinct CDR3 sequences; about 20% appear just once. Clones ranked in the top ten supply over 25% of the sample. The time point label of this sample denotes: persistent/refractory GD, antithyroid drugs over 5 years with positive TRAb. For both TCR sequencing and RNA sequencing, RNA was extracted from PBMCs in TRIzol.

Source: peripheral blood mononuclear cells (PBMCs), taken when the disease was refractory, from a patient treated with antithyroid drugs. These receptors were obtained from a female donor with Graves disease.

This clonotype showed up just a few times. The chain carries TRBV20-1 and TRBJ2-7; tentative D call: TRBD1 (6 bases). The CDR3 covers 12 residues. The V end was cut by 4 bases, the J end by 3 bases, with 10 bases between. CDR1 DFQATT and CDR2 SNEGSKA come from the germline V gene (reference sequence). The CDR3 DNA sequence: TGCAGTGCTACCCTACAGGGCTACGAGCAGTACTTC. Translating gives CSATLQGYEQYF.

This rearrangement joins TRBV7-2 to TRBJ2-2, with TRBD2 as a possible D gene (5 bases). This CDR3 is 13 amino acids long. V was pared by 3 bases and J by 7 bases, with 9 bases between. CDR1 SGHTA and CDR2 FQGNSA come from the germline V gene. CDR3 sequence: CASSFGVGGELFF. CDR3 in DNA: TGTGCCAGCAGCTTCGGGGTTGGCGGGGAGCTGTTTTTT. The whole variable domain, remainder taken from reference TRBV7-2 and TRBJ2-2, is GAGVSQSPSNKVTEKGKDVELRCDPISGHTALYWYRQSLGQGLEFLIYFQGNSAPDKSGLPSDRFSAERTGGSVSTLTIQRTQQEDSAVYLCASSFGVGGELFFGEGSRLTVL.